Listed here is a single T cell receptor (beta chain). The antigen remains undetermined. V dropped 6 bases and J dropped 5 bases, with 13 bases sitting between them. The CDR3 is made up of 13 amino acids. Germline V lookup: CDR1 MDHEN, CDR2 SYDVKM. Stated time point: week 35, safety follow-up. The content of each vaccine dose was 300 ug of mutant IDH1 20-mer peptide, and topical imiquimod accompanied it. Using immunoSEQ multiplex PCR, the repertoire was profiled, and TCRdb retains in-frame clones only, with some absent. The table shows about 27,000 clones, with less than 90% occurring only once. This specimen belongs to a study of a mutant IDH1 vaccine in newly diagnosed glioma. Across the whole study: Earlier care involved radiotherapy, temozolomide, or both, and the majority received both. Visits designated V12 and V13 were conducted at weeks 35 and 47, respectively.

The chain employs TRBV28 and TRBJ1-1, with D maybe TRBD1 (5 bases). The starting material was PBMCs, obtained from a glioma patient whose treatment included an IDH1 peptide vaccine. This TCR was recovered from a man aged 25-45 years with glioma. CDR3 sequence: CASRLGARTEAFF. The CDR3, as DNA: TGTGCCAGCAGACTCGGGGCGCGGACTGAAGCTTTCTTT.